What follows describes a single T cell receptor beta chain. Its specificity is unknown. The CDR3 runs 14 residues. Deletions cut 2 bases from V and 7 bases from J, with 14 bases between. Germline CDR1 reads ENHRY; CDR2 reads SYGVKD. This sample is drawn from a study of cytomegalovirus exposure and HLA in healthy donors. The PCR had 60 Vbeta and 13 Jbeta primers. Assay: immunoSEQ multiplex PCR; the TCRdb copy retains only in-frame clones and omits some. Of more than 90,000 clones in the sample, under 80% are singletons; the top ten hold roughly 7.7%. Whole-study findings and limits: Rare TCR sequences predominated, though certain public TCRs were found in many donors.

The V gene is TRBV10-3, the J gene TRBJ1-2; D remains ambiguous. The receptor was derived from a man aged 35 to 55 in good health and CMV-seropositive. The sample was PBMCs. The CDR3: CAISERAAEGGYTF. The CDR3 bases are TGTGCCATCAGTGAGAGGGCAGCTGAGGGTGGCTACACCTTC.